This is a list of T cell receptor beta chains from one sample in a study of a mutant IDH1 vaccine in newly diagnosed glioma. Repertoires were generated with immunoSEQ multiplex PCR, while TCRdb's copy carries only in-frame clones and drops some. This sample has nearly 35,000 clones, with about 79% found just once. Their cognate antigens are unknown. The sample in question was PBMCs, obtained from a glioma patient whose treatment included an IDH1 peptide vaccine. These receptors all come from a man aged 25 to 40 with glioma. CDR3s leave out the opening cysteine and the closing phenylalanine or tryptophan.

CDR3: ASSPDRGPNQPQH
J: TRBJ1-5
V: TRBV6-1

CDR3: AWRRQANTEAF
J: TRBJ1-1
V: TRBV30

CDR3: ASSRLTEAF
J: TRBJ1-1
V: TRBV25-1

CDR3: ASSIDGQFPYEQY
J: TRBJ2-7
V: TRBV19

CDR3: ASSYSNQRVPYGYT
J: TRBJ1-2
V: TRBV6-5

CDR3: ASSILGGLDYGYT
J: TRBJ1-2
V: TRBV19

CDR3: SVRREGGGDYEQY
J: TRBJ2-7
V: TRBV29-1

CDR3: ASSPTTGMGYGYT
J: TRBJ1-2
V: TRBV19

CDR3: AWSVKILGSNQPQH
J: TRBJ1-5
V: TRBV30

CDR3: ASRSSGGTGDEQY
J: TRBJ2-7
V: TRBV5-1

CDR3: ASSLYQNTIY
J: TRBJ1-3
V: TRBV6-6

CDR3: ASSDSGTVALH
J: TRBJ1-6
V: TRBV5-1

CDR3: ASSLAGGGLLTEAF
J: TRBJ1-1
V: TRBV5-4

CDR3: ASSVVEGGRTGELF
J: TRBJ2-2
V: TRBV9

CDR3: ASRSNGATNEKLF
J: TRBJ1-4
V: TRBV2

CDR3: ASRMGNTEAF
J: TRBJ1-1
V: TRBV2

CDR3: ASSSGQDYGYT
J: TRBJ1-2
V: TRBV7-6

CDR3: AWNRGRAQETQY
J: TRBJ2-5
V: TRBV30

CDR3: SVEEGARGYT
J: TRBJ1-2
V: TRBV29-1

CDR3: SVAGSGANVLT
J: TRBJ2-6
V: TRBV29-1